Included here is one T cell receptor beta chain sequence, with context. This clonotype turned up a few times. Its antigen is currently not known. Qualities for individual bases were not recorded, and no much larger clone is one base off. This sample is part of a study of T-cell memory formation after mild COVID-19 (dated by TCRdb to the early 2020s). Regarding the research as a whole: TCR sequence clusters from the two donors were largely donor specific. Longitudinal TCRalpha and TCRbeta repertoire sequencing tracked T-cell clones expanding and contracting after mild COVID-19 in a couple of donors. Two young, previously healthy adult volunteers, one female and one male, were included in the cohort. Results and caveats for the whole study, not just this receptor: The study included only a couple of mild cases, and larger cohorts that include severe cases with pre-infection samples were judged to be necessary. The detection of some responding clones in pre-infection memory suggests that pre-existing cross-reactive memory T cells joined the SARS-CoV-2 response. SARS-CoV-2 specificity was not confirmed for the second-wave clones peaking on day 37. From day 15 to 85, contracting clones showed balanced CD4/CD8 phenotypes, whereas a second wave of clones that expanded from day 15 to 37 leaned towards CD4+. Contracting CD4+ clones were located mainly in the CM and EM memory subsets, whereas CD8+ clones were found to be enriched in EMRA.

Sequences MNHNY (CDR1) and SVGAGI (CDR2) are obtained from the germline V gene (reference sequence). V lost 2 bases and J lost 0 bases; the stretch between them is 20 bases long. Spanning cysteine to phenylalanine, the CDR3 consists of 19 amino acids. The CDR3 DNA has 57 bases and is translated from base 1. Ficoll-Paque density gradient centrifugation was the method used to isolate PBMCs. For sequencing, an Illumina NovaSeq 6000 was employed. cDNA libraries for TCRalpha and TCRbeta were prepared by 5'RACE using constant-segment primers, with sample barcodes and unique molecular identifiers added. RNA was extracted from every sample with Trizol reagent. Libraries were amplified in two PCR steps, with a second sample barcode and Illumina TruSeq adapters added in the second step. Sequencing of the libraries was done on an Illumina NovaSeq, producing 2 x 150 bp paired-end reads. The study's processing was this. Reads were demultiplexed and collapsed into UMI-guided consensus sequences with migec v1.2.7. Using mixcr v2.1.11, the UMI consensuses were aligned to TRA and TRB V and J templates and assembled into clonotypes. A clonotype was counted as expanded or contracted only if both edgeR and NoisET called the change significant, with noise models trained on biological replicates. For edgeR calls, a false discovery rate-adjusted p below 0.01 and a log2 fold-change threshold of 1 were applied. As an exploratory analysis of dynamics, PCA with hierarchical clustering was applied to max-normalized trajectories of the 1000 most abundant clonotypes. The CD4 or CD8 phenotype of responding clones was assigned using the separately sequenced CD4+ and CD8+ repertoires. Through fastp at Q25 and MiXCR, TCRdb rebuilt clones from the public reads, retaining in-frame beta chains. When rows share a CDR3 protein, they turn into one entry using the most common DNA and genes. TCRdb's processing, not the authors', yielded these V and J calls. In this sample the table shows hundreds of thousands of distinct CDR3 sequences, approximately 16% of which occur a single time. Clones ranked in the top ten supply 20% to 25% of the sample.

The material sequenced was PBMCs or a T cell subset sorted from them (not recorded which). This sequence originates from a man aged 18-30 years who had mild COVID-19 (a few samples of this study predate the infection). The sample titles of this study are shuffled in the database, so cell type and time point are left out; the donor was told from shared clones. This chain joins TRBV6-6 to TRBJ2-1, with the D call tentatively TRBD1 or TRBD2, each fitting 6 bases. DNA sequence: TGTGCCAGCAGTTACACCAGACAGGCGGGACCCCACTCCTACAATGAGCAGTTCTTC. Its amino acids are CASSYTRQAGPHSYNEQFF.